This T cell receptor beta chain emerged from a study of T-cell memory formation after mild COVID-19. Each CDR3 protein is one row after TCRdb ran MiXCR on the 5' RACE reads. The sample has under 550,000 distinct CDR3 sequences, about a sixth seen once. This clonotype has a handful of counts. Germline V gene sequence: CDR1 MNHEY, CDR2 SVGEGT. The V end lost 7 bases, the J end lost 5 bases, and 17 bases lay between the germline ends. This CDR3 is 14 amino acids long. The sequencing sample was made of PBMCs or a T cell subset sorted from them (not recorded which). J is TRBJ2-5 and V is TRBV6-2 or TRBV6-3; possibly TRBD2 for D (5 bases). The sequence was obtained from a man aged 18 to 29 who had mild COVID-19 (a few samples of this study predate the infection). Cell type and time point are not known. CDR3 DNA: TGTGCCAGCAACCGACACGGCCGAGGGGAGACCCAGTACTTC. The encoded protein is CASNRHGRGETQYF.